This TCR beta chain is from a study of blood T cell repertoires in COVID-19. Residents of 20 to 25 US areas, aged about 18 to 89 years, made up the participants. Cohorts were assigned according to the clinical history that participants reported. Two negative PCRs, clearance, or symptom resolution characterized the recovered Cohort 3 donors. The CDR3 has 16 residues. The V gene end was trimmed by 7 bases and the J gene end by 0 bases; junction bases not matched to a gene: 7. CDR1 is KGHDR, CDR2 SFDVKD, per germline. The method was immunoSEQ multiplex PCR; TCRdb's version includes in-frame clones alone and lacks a portion of them. Among 150,000 to 200,000 clones listed, about 88% were seen once.

This chain connects TRBV24-1 to TRBJ2-3; the match to TRBD2 covers 9 bases. What was sequenced was PBMCs or T cells enriched from blood (not recorded which). This sequence was found in a woman between 18 and 30 years old who had recovered from COVID-19. CDR3 in amino acids: CATSELREGSTDTQYF. CDR3 coding DNA: TGTGCCACCAGCGAATTGCGGGAGGGCAGCACAGATACGCAGTATTTT.